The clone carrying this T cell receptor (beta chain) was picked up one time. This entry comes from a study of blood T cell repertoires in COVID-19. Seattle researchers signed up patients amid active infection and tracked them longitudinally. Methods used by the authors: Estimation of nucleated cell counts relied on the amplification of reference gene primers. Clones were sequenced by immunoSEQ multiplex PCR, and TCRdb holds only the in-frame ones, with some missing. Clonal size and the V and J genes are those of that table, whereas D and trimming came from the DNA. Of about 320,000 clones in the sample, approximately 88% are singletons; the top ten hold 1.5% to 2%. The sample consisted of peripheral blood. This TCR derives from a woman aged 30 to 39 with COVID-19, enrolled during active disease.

CDR3 region: CASSLFEGTEAFF. Written as DNA, the CDR3 is TGTGCCAGCAGCCTGTTTGAGGGAACTGAAGCTTTCTTT. This chain links TRBV14 with TRBJ1-1; D is ambiguous. Germline V CDR1 and CDR2: SGHDN, FVKESK. V was cut by 4 bases and J by 5 bases, with 11 bases left in between. CDR3 length: 13 residues.